This record concerns one T cell receptor (beta chain) sequence. CDR3 size: 15 residues. V lost 6 bases to trimming and J lost 2 bases, with 15 bases between them. The V gene's germline CDR1 is SGHDN and CDR2 FVKESK. Here immunoSEQ multiplex PCR was the method, and the copy in TCRdb shows in-frame clones only, minus some. The repertoire has around 320,000 clones, around four fifths of them found once; the top ten carry 2% to 2.5%. Treatment defined: 15 to 20 received Ad26.COV2.S at low or high dose, single or two shots; about 5 received placebo; per-sample allocation not given. Specimens were obtained on day 63 following the first vaccine or placebo injection. The data were obtained in a study of Ad26.COV2.S vaccination and SARS-CoV-2 variants. Study as a whole: The donor was enrolled in the Ad26.COV2.S arm of the COV1001 trial.

The sample consisted of peripheral blood, taken in a trial of Ad26.COV2.S vaccine versus placebo. The receptor's source is a person aged 18-60 years who received the Ad26.COV2.S COVID-19 vaccine or a placebo. This chain links TRBV14 with TRBJ2-3; perhaps TRBD2 as D (6 bases). DNA of the CDR3: TGTGCCAGCAGTCTCTTAGCGGATATCACAGATACGCAGTATTTT. This gives the protein CASSLLADITDTQYF.